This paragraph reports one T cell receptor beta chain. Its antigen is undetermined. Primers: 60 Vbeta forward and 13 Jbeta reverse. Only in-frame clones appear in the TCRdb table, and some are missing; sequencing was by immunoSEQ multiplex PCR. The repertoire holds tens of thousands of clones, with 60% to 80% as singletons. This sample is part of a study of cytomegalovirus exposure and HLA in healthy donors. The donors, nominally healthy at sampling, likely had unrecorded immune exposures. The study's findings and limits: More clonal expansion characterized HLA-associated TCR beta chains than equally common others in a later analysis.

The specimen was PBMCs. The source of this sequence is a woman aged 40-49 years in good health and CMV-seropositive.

The CDR3 loop reads CASSAGGRGVLSAGANVLTF. The CDR3 coding sequence is TGTGCCAGCAGCGCCGGCGGCAGGGGGGTTCTTTCTGCTGGGGCCAACGTCCTGACTTTC. The rearrangement links TRBV9 to TRBJ2-6, with a tentative D call TRBD1 (7 bases). The CDR3 covers 20 residues. V was pared by 3 bases and J by 2 bases, with 24 bases between. Germline V lookup: CDR1 SGDLS, CDR2 YYNGEE.